This TCR beta chain is from a study of cytomegalovirus exposure and HLA in healthy donors. Study overall: In terms of ancestry, the Caucasian-associated cluster contained about 81% of the roughly 400 genotyped donors.

Study-level results: The authors later linked a missense DCLRE1C variant to TCR beta V- and J-gene trimming. Reported performance of the classifier showed diagnosis of cytomegalovirus status with high specificity and sensitivity.

Primers for the PCR totalled 60 Vbeta and 13 Jbeta. Here immunoSEQ multiplex PCR was the method, and the copy in TCRdb shows in-frame clones only, minus some. The sample holds around 260,000 clones, over 70% seen once. This clone was counted between two and nine times. Its antigen is currently unknown. Material: PBMCs. The source is a girl aged 2-10 years in good health and CMV-seronegative.

CDR3 residues: CASSPPGTGGGNTIYF. CDR3 sequence (DNA): TGTGCCAGCTCACCCCCCGGGACAGGGGGCGGAAACACCATATATTTT. The V and J genes are TRBV18 and TRBJ1-3; 12 nucleotides agree with TRBD1. V shed 3 bases and J 4 bases; nucleotides not matched to a gene: 4. In germline, CDR1 is KGHSH, CDR2 LQKENI. This CDR3 spans 16 amino acids. Full variable domain (missing parts from reference TRBV18 and TRBJ1-3): NAGVMQNPRHLVRRRGQEARLRCSPMKGHSHVYWYRQLPEEGLKFMVYLQKENIIDESGMPKERFSAEFPKEGPSILRIQQVVRGDSAAYFCASSPPGTGGGNTIYFGEGSWLTVV.